The present TCR beta chain was sequenced within a study of shared clonotypes between healthy human individuals (dated by TCRdb to the early 2020s). With respect to the entire study: A few men and a couple of women, aged 18 to 49 years, made up the cohort. To estimate repertoire size and how much clonotype sharing occurs between individuals, the study deeply sequenced the blood TCR repertoires of 5 or 6 healthy adults. Between about 0.8 and 9 billion PBMCs per donor were obtained by leukapheresis. For each donor, CD4 naive and CD4 memory were each given three plates, CD8 naive was given two plates, and CD8 memory was given one plate. To increase sequencing depth and limit assay-specific biases, different laboratories used diverse techniques to prepare libraries and sequence TCR repertoires.

The CDR3 numbers 15 residues from cysteine through phenylalanine. CDR3 DNA only is kept here, 45 bases in frame from base 1. After removal of 1 base from V and 3 bases from J, the junction retains 6 bases not matched to a gene. CDR1 SGHVS and CDR2 FQNEAQ are derived from the germline V gene. Healthy HIV-negative adults with no recently reported acute infections or vaccinations were included as donors. Every donor was a Caucasian adult living in Nashville, Tennessee, USA. CD4+ T cells were enriched by magnetic negative selection; naive cells were then positively selected on CD45RA, and the negative fraction formed the memory subset. Blood was collected by leukapheresis, and PBMCs were isolated by Ficoll-Histopaque density gradient centrifugation and then cryopreserved in liquid nitrogen vapor phase. Analytical flow cytometry was used to check the purity and quantity of each magnetically sorted T cell population. Each sorted fraction had its genomic DNA isolated and then quantified by UV absorbance on a Nanodrop 2000c.

General conclusions and limits of the study: Based on pairwise subsampling, the degree of clonotype sharing among donors was expected to be affected by sequencing depth. The genetic and exposure-history diversity represented was limited by the small number of donors. Only blood was sampled, and tissue TCR repertoires likely differ from those in blood. Clonotypes shared by all four sorted-subset donors showed higher generation probabilities than non-shared clonotypes. Incomplete sequencing was indicated by rarefaction of sorted-subset datasets, despite the large sequencing depth. Estimated clonotype richness was generally larger for naive than for memory subsets. Around 5% of naive CD4, 3% to 3.5% of naive CD8, roughly 2.4% of memory CD4, and approximately 0.4% of memory CD8 clonotypes were shared across several donors.

A note on this clone: The antigen it binds to is not known. Base qualities are not at hand, and no much larger clone is one base apart.

TCR CDR3 regions were amplified from genomic DNA by multiplex PCR using the deep immunoSEQ assay. Genomic DNA extracted from each cell subset was distributed evenly over all wells of several immunoSEQ 96-well plates, and each plate served as one replicate. Each replicate PCR for sorted subsets received around 200 ng genomic DNA, equal to some 32,000 T cell genomes. Purified libraries were quantified with a Qubit 3.0 fluorometer, sized on a Bioanalyzer 2100, and re-quantified with the KAPA Library Quantification kit. Each immunoSEQ 96-well plate was sequenced on its own single-read 150-cycle Illumina NextSeq 550 flow cell. For the original study's pipeline: Because only junctional sequences without quality scores were contained in the immunoSEQ output, filtering matching that applied to full-length reads could not be performed. Sequences were annotated with PyIR, a Python wrapper for IgBLAST v1.9, using IMGT germline references to assign V/J genes and CDR3. Reads with weak V/J assignments (E-value above 1e-6), missing CDR3, stop codons, out-of-frame junctions, or ambiguous translated residues were removed. V3J clonotypes were defined as sequences sharing an identical inferred V gene, J gene, and CDR3 amino acid sequence. Percentage overlap between repertoires was computed as shared unique clonotypes divided by the size of the smaller repertoire. RTK rarefaction, the Chao1 estimator, and Recon v2.1 estimates of unobserved clonotypes were used to assess repertoire richness. Generation probabilities for all TCRbeta clonotypes obtained by the gDNA method from several donors were computed using OLGA. In TCRdb, the immuneACCESS table is reduced to in-frame sequences with V and J assigned. These tables do not hold every clone; where another copy was compared, an unresolved V gene accounts for under half, and the others remain unexplained. The V and J calls and clone size were taken over from that table, and D and trimming were inferred from the DNA. Present in this sample are millions of clones, roughly 92% of which were seen just once. The ten largest make up more than 0.12% of the sample.

The chain was built from TRBV7-8 and TRBJ2-7, and TRBD1 matches 7 of the central bases. The source is a man aged 18-30 years in good health. The sequenced material came from naive CD4+ T cells sorted from blood. Sample cell subset or site, as interpreted from the label and publication: CD45RA+ positively selected. The DNA sequence is as follows: TGTGCCAGCAGCTTAGTAGCGACAGGGAACTACGAGCAGTACTTC. Its coded protein is CASSLVATGNYEQYF.